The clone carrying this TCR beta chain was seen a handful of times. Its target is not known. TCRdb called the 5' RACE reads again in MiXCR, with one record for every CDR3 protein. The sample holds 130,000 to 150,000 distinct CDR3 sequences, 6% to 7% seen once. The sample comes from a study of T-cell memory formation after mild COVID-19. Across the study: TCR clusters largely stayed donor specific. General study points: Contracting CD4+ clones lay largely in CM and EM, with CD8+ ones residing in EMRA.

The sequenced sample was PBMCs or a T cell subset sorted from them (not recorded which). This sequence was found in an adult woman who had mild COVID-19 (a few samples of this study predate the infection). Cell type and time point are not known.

The CDR3 region is CASSTFTGTLTYEQYF. CDR3 nucleotides: TGTGCCAGCAGTACCTTTACCGGGACATTGACCTACGAGCAGTACTTC. The rearrangement links TRBV6-6 to TRBJ2-7, with a tentative D call TRBD1 (6 bases). V shed 5 bases and J shed 2 bases, with 19 bases lying between them. The CDR3 contains 16 residues. Germline V gene lookup returns CDR1 MNHNY and CDR2 SVGAGI (reference sequence).